Below, 21 T cell receptor beta chains from the same sample are listed, as sequenced in a study of spatial heterogeneity in lung cancer. Time point described: blood at routine non-recurrence follow-up after resection. TCRdb recomputed calls from the 5' RACE reads with MiXCR, one row per CDR3 protein. The sample carries 110,000 or so distinct CDR3 sequences, 10% to 11% recorded once. The source material was PBMCs, sampled at follow-up. The receptor source for this set is a female donor with early-stage non-small cell lung cancer.

This clonotype was observed a handful of times. The gene calls are TRBV28 and TRBJ2-1, with D possibly TRBD2 on 5 matching bases. The CDR3 runs 12 residues. Germline values: CDR1 MDHEN, CDR2 SYDVKM. The germline V and J ends were trimmed by 8 bases and 10 bases, with 15 bases remaining between them. CDR3: CASLRTRGEQFF. CDR3 DNA: TGTGCCAGCCTAAGAACTAGAGGCGAGCAGTTCTTC.

The chain carries TRBV7-3 and TRBJ2-1, with 11 bases lining up with TRBD2. CDR1 is SGHTA and CDR2 is FQGTGA in the germline V gene. Trimming at V came to 5 bases and at J to 7 bases, leaving 4 bases not matched to a gene. CDR3 size: 14 residues. CDR3 loop: CASSHLAGGNEQFF. The CDR3 region has the DNA TGTGCCAGCAGCCACCTAGCGGGAGGTAATGAGCAGTTCTTC.

This clonotype appeared a few times. The CDR3 region is CASSSGTATYEQYF. CDR3 DNA sequence: TGTGCCAGCAGTTCCGGGACAGCAACCTACGAGCAGTACTTC. The chain employs TRBV12-3 or TRBV12-4 and TRBJ2-7, with 7 bases fitting TRBD1. The CDR3 is made up of 14 amino acids. With 4 bases clipped from V and 2 bases from J, the junction kept 5 bases outside the gene matches.

This clonotype was picked up a small number of times. CDR3 nucleotide sequence: TGTGCCAACCTTCCCACCCATCCGAACCAAAATCAGCCCCAGCATTTT. This sequence encodes CANLPTHPNQNQPQHF. The rearrangement uses TRBV10-3 and TRBJ1-5; D not certain. The V end was cut by 10 bases, the J end by 4 bases, with 23 bases between. CDR1 is ENHRY, CDR2 SYGVKD, per germline. The CDR3 is 16 amino acids.

The chain carries TRBV28 and TRBJ2-6, with D perhaps matching TRBD2 (5 bases). The CDR3 runs to 17 residues. Germline V gene sequence: CDR1 MDHEN, CDR2 SYDVKM. Between the trimmed V and J ends, which lost 5 bases and 0 bases, there was a span of 14 bases. In nucleotides, the CDR3 is TGTGCCAGCAGTCCCACGGGGTTAACCTCTGGGGCCAACGTCCTGACTTTC. Protein sequence: CASSPTGLTSGANVLTF.

The V call is TRBV24-1, the J call TRBJ2-3; no clear D. V gave up 5 bases and J gave up 1 base, with 12 bases separating them. This CDR3 is 15 amino acids long. CDR1 and CDR2 (germline): KGHDR, SFDVKD. The CDR3 loop is CATSVPLRGTDTQYF. In nucleotides, the CDR3 is TGTGCCACCAGTGTCCCCCTACGCGGCACAGATACGCAGTATTTT.

The chain joins TRBV3-1 to TRBJ1-6, with 7 bases identical to TRBD1. V lost 6 bases to trimming and J lost 7 bases; unmatched junction nucleotides: 9. CDR1 and CDR2 from the germline V gene are LGHDT and YNNKEL (reference sequence). CDR3 length: 15 residues. Here the CDR3 DNA reads TGTGCCAGCAGGGGAAACAGGGGTGTGAATTCACCCCTCCACTTT. Translated: CASRGNRGVNSPLHF.

CDR3 in amino acids: CASIWDRGWAENTEAFF. DNA of the CDR3: TGCGCCAGCATCTGGGACAGGGGCTGGGCTGAGAACACTGAAGCTTTCTTT. V gene TRBV10-2 combines with J gene TRBJ1-1; TRBD1 aligns across 10 bases. With V trimmed by 7 bases and J by 1 base, 12 bases remained unmatched. Looked up from germline, CDR1 is WSHSY and CDR2 is SAAADI. The CDR3 totals 17 residues.

This clonotype was seen at least ten times. The J gene is TRBJ2-7, the V gene TRBV5-1, with a tentative D call TRBD1 (6 bases). V lost 3 bases and J lost 3, with 16 bases in between. The CDR3 spans 15 residues. In germline, CDR1 is SGHRS, CDR2 YFSETQ. The CDR3 spells CASSYSPTGIYEQYF. CDR3 DNA sequence: TGCGCCAGCAGCTATTCACCGACAGGTATCTACGAGCAGTACTTC. Drawing the rest from reference TRBV5-1 and TRBJ2-7, the complete variable domain is KAGVTQTPRYLIKTRGQQVTLSCSPISGHRSVSWYQQTPGQGLQFLFEYFSETQRNKGNFPGRFSGRQFSNSRSEMNVSTLELGDSALYLCASSYSPTGIYEQYFGPGTRLTVT.

This clonotype was seen at least ten times. The rearrangement links TRBV30 to TRBJ2-2; D remains ambiguous. The CDR3 length is 12 residues. Deletions cut 4 bases from V and 8 bases from J, with 11 bases between. The germline V gene encodes CDR1 GTSNPN and CDR2 SVGIG (reference sequence). CDR3 sequence reads: CAWKAGSGELFF. DNA for the CDR3: TGTGCCTGGAAGGCTGGGTCGGGGGAGCTGTTTTTT.

This clonotype was recorded at least ten times. The V call is TRBV19, the J call TRBJ1-5; 7 bases are shared with TRBD1. CDR3 length equals 15 residues. The ends lost 5 bases at V and 0 bases at J; junction bases unmatched: 4. Germline V gene sequence: CDR1 LNHDA, CDR2 SQIVND (reference sequence). CDR3 nucleotide sequence: TGTGCCAGTAGTCAGGCAGGGGGTAGCAATCAGCCCCAGCATTTT. Its translation is CASSQAGGSNQPQHF.

The rearrangement links TRBV20-1 to TRBJ2-7; D perhaps matches TRBD1 (5 bases). Germline V gives CDR1 DFQATT, CDR2 SNEGSKA (reference sequence). The CDR3 loop spans 14 amino acids. With 6 bases removed from V and 2 bases from J, the gap between germline ends came to 17 bases. The CDR3 protein is CSASMGKGPYEQYF. The CDR3 DNA sequence: TGCAGTGCCAGCATGGGGAAGGGGCCCTACGAGCAGTACTTC.

In this sample, this clonotype turned up many times. The rearrangement joins TRBV4-1 to TRBJ1-1; D is ambiguous. CDR3 length: 15 residues. Trimming cost V 5 bases and J 4 bases, with 17 bases left between them. The germline V gene encodes CDR1 MGHRA and CDR2 YSYEKL. This CDR3 is CASSSLGLRGTEAFF. The CDR3 DNA follows: TGCGCCAGCAGCTCATTGGGGTTACGGGGCACTGAAGCTTTCTTT.

This clonotype was seen ten or more times. The rearrangement links TRBV6-2 or TRBV6-3 to TRBJ2-2; TRBD1 aligns across 9 bases. Germline CDR1 MNHEY, CDR2 SVGEGT. The length of the CDR3 is 14 residues. With 6 bases clipped from V and 2 bases from J, the junction kept 1 base outside the gene matches. This CDR3 is CASRGQGNTGELFF. The CDR3 nucleotides are TGTGCCAGCAGGGGACAGGGTAACACCGGGGAGCTGTTTTTT.

V and J are TRBV5-1 and TRBJ2-2; 7 nucleotides agree with TRBD2. Germline V gene data show CDR1 as SGHRS and CDR2 as YFSETQ. Losses at the gene ends were 0 bases for V and 0 bases for J; bases not matched to a gene: 2. This CDR3 comprises 16 residues. The CDR3 protein is CASSLAGGANTGELFF. The CDR3 nucleotides are TGCGCCAGCAGCTTGGCGGGAGGCGCGAACACCGGGGAGCTGTTTTTT.

This clonotype came up a few times. The chain has TRBV7-9 and TRBJ1-1; D is possibly TRBD1 (6 bases). With 5 bases removed from V and 0 bases from J, the gap between germline ends came to 10 bases. This CDR3 region has 14 residues. Per germline, CDR1 SEHNR and CDR2 FQNEAQ (reference sequence). CDR3 nucleotides: TGTGCCAGCAGCAAAGAGGGGGTGAACACTGAAGCTTTCTTT. Protein: CASSKEGVNTEAFF.

This clonotype was seen at least ten times. V and J are TRBV7-9 and TRBJ1-4; 8 bases line up with TRBD1. CDR3 length equals 14 residues. V dropped 5 bases and J dropped 10; count of bases not matched to a gene: 9. Germline assignment: CDR1 SEHNR and CDR2 FQNEAQ (reference sequence). CDR3 region: CASSPAGQGLKLFF. The CDR3, as DNA: TGTGCCAGCAGCCCAGCCGGACAGGGTTTAAAACTGTTTTTT.

This clonotype was recorded many times. V and J are TRBV28 and TRBJ2-7, with 9 bases fitting TRBD1. Germline V CDR1 and CDR2: MDHEN, SYDVKM. The length of the CDR3 is 13 residues. Unmatched junction bases numbered 5, after V lost 5 bases and J lost 6 bases. The CDR3 coding sequence is TGTGCCAGCAGTAACAGGGGGCTTGGCGAGCAGTACGTC. It codes for CASSNRGLGEQYV.

This clonotype has ten or more counts. The rearrangement joins TRBV4-2 to TRBJ2-5; D might be TRBD1 (5 bases). V was trimmed by 1 base and J by 2 bases, leaving 14 bases between them. The CDR3 has 16 amino acids. CDR1 LGHNA and CDR2 YNFKEQ come from the germline V gene. The CDR3 DNA follows: TGTGCCAGCAGCCAAGGGGGCGCCGTCCAACAAGAGACCCAGTACTTC. Protein: CASSQGGAVQQETQYF.

This chain links TRBV20-1 with TRBJ2-4; D might be TRBD1 (6 bases). Trimming removed 5 bases at V and 6 bases at J, with 8 bases between. CDR1 DFQATT and CDR2 SNEGSKA come from the germline V gene (reference sequence). The CDR3 extends over 11 amino acids. CDR3 region: CSAGGRNIQYF. CDR3 DNA sequence: TGCAGTGCTGGGGGCAGAAACATTCAGTACTTC.

The chain combines TRBV7-2 with TRBJ1-2; no clear D gene. The CDR3 sequence is 14 residues long. Germline CDR1 reads SGHTA; CDR2 reads FQGNSA. The V and J ends lost 2 bases and 8 bases respectively, with 15 bases between them. Here the CDR3 DNA reads TGTGCCAGCAGCTTAACCAGGACCGATATCGGCTACACCTTC. Amino acid sequence: CASSLTRTDIGYTF.